This entry concerns a single TCR beta chain. Its antigen is not yet known. Base qualities are not recorded, but no much larger clone differs from it by a single base. From its cysteine to its phenylalanine, the CDR3 spans 15 amino acids. Kept here is only the CDR3 DNA, which spans 45 bases and is read in frame from base 1. The germline V gene supplies CDR1 SNHLY and CDR2 FYNNEI. V is cut back by 6 bases and J by 0 bases, with 7 bases in the junction unmatched. This entry is derived from a study of cytomegalovirus exposure and HLA in healthy donors (dated by TCRdb to 2015 to 2018). General notes on the study: According to a later analysis, one platform produced both the 100 to 150 validation repertoires and the 700 or so repertoires of the first cohort. The study aimed to test whether cataloging public T cell receptors could reveal signatures of past pathogen exposure. Along with the roughly 700-subject first cohort, a separate validation cohort of over a hundred different subjects was used. The study combined high-throughput TCR immunosequencing, statistical association of individual TCRs with disease status, and machine learning to predict cytomegalovirus infection status. The investigation overall reported the following: A later analysis lacked HLA typing for the validation cohort, so it scored co-occurrence in that cohort across all 110 or so repertoires. The study listed 164 TCR beta chains as associated with cytomegalovirus. A few of the identified cytomegalovirus-associated TCR beta chains were confirmed in vitro to be specific for cytomegalovirus antigens. Most TCR sequences were observed very rarely across donors, whereas some public TCRs were present in many individuals. In a later analysis, TCRs clustered in the first cohort were found to also tend to co-occur in the roughly 120 validation repertoires, with about 93% of cluster scores above 0. The classifier was reported to diagnose cytomegalovirus status with high specificity and sensitivity in both the original cohort and the validation cohort. The authors suggested that the approach could potentially be generalized to other disease states and immunological phenotypes.

The library came from the immunoSEQ multiplex PCR assay. In the authors' own workflow: A statistical classification framework was built to diagnose cytomegalovirus status from the catalog of TCR beta chain sequences. This immuneACCESS table, as held by TCRdb, lists in-frame sequences with V and J called but not all clones. Of the missing ones, under half trace to an unresolved V gene in checked studies; the others have no known cause. V and J calls plus clone size are reproduced from that table; the DNA served to infer D and trimming. Across this sample there are 90,000 to 130,000 clones, with nearly 97% seen only once. 0.67% of the sample is held by the ten biggest clonotypes. Donors formed part of the validation cohort, which comprised about 120 subjects and was distinct from the first cohort of under 850 subjects.

The specimen sequenced was PBMCs. The chain joins TRBV2 to TRBJ1-2, with 7 bases matching TRBD1. The clonotype was recovered from a woman aged 18-29 years in good health and CMV-seronegative. The CDR3 is CASRRDSEANYGYTF. The nucleotide sequence reads TGTGCCAGCAGAAGGGACAGCGAGGCTAACTATGGCTACACCTTC.